This T cell receptor (beta chain) originates from a study of OX40 agonist ivuxolimab in advanced cancers. Overall study context: The patients' treatment was ivuxolimab, an agonistic anti-OX40 (CD134) antibody.

Regarding the study as a whole: Clonal expansion was among the lowest in partial responders at 0.1-3.0 mg/kg, especially CD8+.

No patient had autoimmune disease or received systemic immunosuppression. Worth noting for this clone: The antigen is undetermined.

The germline CDR1 and CDR2 sequences are SGHAT and FQNNGV. CDR3 length equals 13 residues. Profiling relied on immunoSEQ multiplex PCR, and the TCRdb table lists in-frame clones only, not all of them. The table lists under 85,000 clones, roughly 80% of them singletons. J is TRBJ2-5 and V is TRBV11-2; no clear D. Near its end, the DNA agrees better with TRBJ2-7, so the J call may be wrong. Sequencing was performed on CD4+ or CD8+ T cells sorted from blood, taken in a trial of the OX40 agonist ivuxolimab. The sequence was obtained from an adult with an advanced solid tumor such as melanoma, head and neck, liver or kidney cancer. In nucleotides, the CDR3 is TGTGCCAGCAGCTTTGACCCAGTTGGCGAGCAGTACTTC. As protein: CASSFDPVGEQYF.